Included here is one TCR beta chain sequence, with context. Its antigen is undetermined. Trimming removed 6 bases from V and 9 bases from J, with 24 bases in between. The germline V gene encodes CDR1 MNHEY and CDR2 SVGEGT. The CDR3 runs 16 residues. These data belong to a study of identical twins. Study-wide results and limits: The models gave estimates that fell short of the out-of-frame TCR alpha sharing seen in monozygotic twins. Compared with unrelated sharing, twin-shared out-of-frame alpha sequences had more low-probability sequences.

After template switching added a universal primer site, the resulting cDNA carried unique molecular identifiers. MiXCR, run by TCRdb on the 5' RACE reads, gives a single entry per CDR3 protein. The table has some 500,000 distinct CDR3 sequences, approximately 14% seen once; the top ten hold around 0.48%. The same data also contributed to another study, on yellow fever vaccine responses in identical twins.

The source of this sequence is a woman between 18 and 29 years old in good health. V and J are TRBV6-2 or TRBV6-3 and TRBJ2-1; perhaps TRBD1 as D (6 bases). The sample consisted of CD4+ T cells sorted from blood. CDR3 region: CASSDEGQRLRSEQFF. Written as DNA, the CDR3 is TGTGCCAGCAGCGACGAAGGACAGAGACTACGGAGTGAGCAGTTCTTC.